A selection of T cell receptor beta chains follows, all from one sample in a study of blood T cell repertoires in COVID-19. The assay was immunoSEQ multiplex PCR, and TCRdb's table has in-frame clones only and misses some. The table shows 15,000 to 20,000 clones, with about 92% occurring only once. The sequenced material came from peripheral blood. These receptors were collected from a human donor in a cohort sampled during active COVID-19. The CDR3 runs from the conserved cysteine through the conserved F or W. Each record gives: CDR3 DNA, CDR3 protein, clone size, D gene, V gene, J gene. The D gene is left open where the match is weak. Only part of the rows carry a size: once, few, many, or a class if the clone is expanded.

CDR3 DNA: TGCGCCAGCAGCCAAGATATTGCAGGGATGAATGAGCAGTTCTTC
CDR3 protein: CASSQDIAGMNEQFF
clone size: .
D gene: .
V gene: TRBV4-1
J gene: TRBJ2-1

CDR3 DNA: TGTGCCACAGGTGCGGGACTAGCGGGAGGGCCGTCTAGTAGAAATGAGCAGTTCTTC
CDR3 protein: CATGAGLAGGPSSRNEQFF
clone size: once
D gene: TRBD2
V gene: TRBV24-1
J gene: TRBJ2-1

CDR3 DNA: TGTGCCAGCAGCTTAGCGGCGGGAGGGGGACAAGAGACCCAGTACTTC
CDR3 protein: CASSLAAGGGQETQYF
clone size: .
D gene: TRBD2
V gene: TRBV7-2
J gene: TRBJ2-5

CDR3 DNA: TGTGCCATCAGTGAAAGGCTAGCGGCATACAATGAGCAGTTCTTC
CDR3 protein: CAISERLAAYNEQFF
clone size: .
D gene: TRBD2
V gene: TRBV10-3
J gene: TRBJ2-1

CDR3 DNA: TGTGCCTGGAGTCTGGGCGGGAGTGAGCAGTTCTTC
CDR3 protein: CAWSLGGSEQFF
clone size: .
D gene: TRBD2
V gene: TRBV30
J gene: TRBJ2-1

CDR3 DNA: TGTGCCAGCAGCTCTGGACTCGGCGCAGATACGCAGTATTTT
CDR3 protein: CASSSGLGADTQYF
clone size: .
D gene: .
V gene: TRBV7-9
J gene: TRBJ2-3

CDR3 DNA: TGTGCCAGCAGCCGCTTCAGGGGGTTCTACGAGCAGTACTTC
CDR3 protein: CASSRFRGFYEQYF
clone size: .
D gene: TRBD1
V gene: TRBV16
J gene: TRBJ2-7

CDR3 DNA: TGTGCCAGCAGTCCGTCCGGGGAGCTGTTTTTT
CDR3 protein: CASSPSGELFF
clone size: .
D gene: .
V gene: TRBV27
J gene: TRBJ2-2

CDR3 DNA: TGTGCCAGCAGTGTCACGGTGAACACTGAAGCTTTCTTT
CDR3 protein: CASSVTVNTEAFF
clone size: .
D gene: .
V gene: TRBV27
J gene: TRBJ1-1

CDR3 DNA: TGTGCCAGCAGCCCCGGGACAGGGGGCATCACTAATGAAAAACTGTTTTTT
CDR3 protein: CASSPGTGGITNEKLFF
clone size: .
D gene: TRBD1
V gene: TRBV7-9
J gene: TRBJ1-4

CDR3 DNA: TGTGCCAGCAGCTTTGGGGGCCCCCCCACAGATACGCAGTATTTT
CDR3 protein: CASSFGGPPTDTQYF
clone size: .
D gene: .
V gene: TRBV11-2
J gene: TRBJ2-3

CDR3 DNA: TGTGCCAGTAGTCCCCAGGGGGCGGTTGGCTACACCTTC
CDR3 protein: CASSPQGAVGYTF
clone size: .
D gene: TRBD1
V gene: TRBV19
J gene: TRBJ1-2

CDR3 DNA: TGCGCCAGCAGCCCTGGGGCCCCCAAGGTAGGCGAGCAGTACTTC
CDR3 protein: CASSPGAPKVGEQYF
clone size: .
D gene: .
V gene: TRBV5-1
J gene: TRBJ2-7

CDR3 DNA: TGTGCCAGCAGTGAACGGAGGACTAGTCTTTTTGGTGAGCAGTTCTTC
CDR3 protein: CASSERRTSLFGEQFF
clone size: .
D gene: TRBD2
V gene: TRBV2
J gene: TRBJ2-1

CDR3 DNA: TGTGCCAGCAGTCGGCGGGGATCCCAAGAGACCCAGTACTTC
CDR3 protein: CASSRRGSQETQYF
clone size: once
D gene: .
V gene: TRBV27
J gene: TRBJ2-5

CDR3 DNA: TGTGCCAGCATCAGTACAGGGGGGGCTTTCTTT
CDR3 protein: CASISTGGAFF
clone size: .
D gene: TRBD1
V gene: TRBV28
J gene: TRBJ1-1

CDR3 DNA: TGTGCCAGCCAATCCTCGGTGAACACCGGGGAGCTGTTTTTT
CDR3 protein: CASQSSVNTGELFF
clone size: .
D gene: .
V gene: TRBV9
J gene: TRBJ2-2

CDR3 DNA: TGTGCCAGCACTGGAGGGACAGTAAGATCGACCCAGTACTTC
CDR3 protein: CASTGGTVRSTQYF
clone size: once
D gene: .
V gene: TRBV28
J gene: TRBJ2-5

CDR3 DNA: TGCGCCAGCAGCCAAGTGGTCAGGGGGCACGGTGGCTACACCTTC
CDR3 protein: CASSQVVRGHGGYTF
clone size: .
D gene: TRBD1
V gene: TRBV4-3
J gene: TRBJ1-2

CDR3 DNA: TGTGCCAGCACCGTGAACACTGAAGCTTTCTTT
CDR3 protein: CASTVNTEAFF
clone size: .
D gene: .
V gene: TRBV28
J gene: TRBJ1-1

CDR3 DNA: TGTGCCAGCAGCTTTACAGGGGGCGCCCCCGGGGAGCTGTTTTTT
CDR3 protein: CASSFTGGAPGELFF
clone size: once
D gene: TRBD1
V gene: TRBV5-4
J gene: TRBJ2-2

CDR3 DNA: TGTGCCAGCAGGATCGACAGGGTTGGGTCACCCCTCCACTTT
CDR3 protein: CASRIDRVGSPLHF
clone size: .
D gene: TRBD1
V gene: TRBV6-5
J gene: TRBJ1-6

CDR3 DNA: TGTGCCAGCAGTTTACGGACAGGTCGGTACGAGCAGTACTTC
CDR3 protein: CASSLRTGRYEQYF
clone size: .
D gene: TRBD1
V gene: TRBV27
J gene: TRBJ2-7

CDR3 DNA: TGTGCCAGCAGCTTCTTAGCCCGTATGTCGTTCGGGGCCAACGTCCTGACTTTC
CDR3 protein: CASSFLARMSFGANVLTF
clone size: .
D gene: .
V gene: TRBV11-2
J gene: TRBJ2-6

CDR3 DNA: TGTGCCAGCAGCTTAGGAACGGGCCAATGGGGCCCAGATACGCAGTATTTT
CDR3 protein: CASSLGTGQWGPDTQYF
clone size: .
D gene: .
V gene: TRBV11-3
J gene: TRBJ2-3

CDR3 DNA: TGCGCCAGCAGCTTGGTTTCAGGGGAACAGCCCCAGCATTTT
CDR3 protein: CASSLVSGEQPQHF
clone size: few
D gene: .
V gene: TRBV5-1
J gene: TRBJ1-5

CDR3 DNA: TGTGCCAGCCGCCGCGTGGCAGGGGAAGCTTTCTTT
CDR3 protein: CASRRVAGEAFF
clone size: .
D gene: .
V gene: TRBV2
J gene: TRBJ1-1

CDR3 DNA: TGTGCCAGCAGTTATCCAACTACTGAAGCTTTCTTT
CDR3 protein: CASSYPTTEAFF
clone size: .
D gene: .
V gene: TRBV5-4
J gene: TRBJ1-1

CDR3 DNA: TGTGCCAGCAGCCAAGGAATAGGCGGCTACGAGCAGTACTTC
CDR3 protein: CASSQGIGGYEQYF
clone size: .
D gene: .
V gene: TRBV4-2
J gene: TRBJ2-7

CDR3 DNA: TGTGCCAGCAGTGAAAGGACTGGGGACTTTGCCAAAAACATTCAGTACTTC
CDR3 protein: CASSERTGDFAKNIQYF
clone size: .
D gene: .
V gene: TRBV2
J gene: TRBJ2-4

CDR3 DNA: TGTGCCAGCAGCTTACTTACAGGTAGCACAGATACGCAGTATTTT
CDR3 protein: CASSLLTGSTDTQYF
clone size: .
D gene: .
V gene: TRBV7-6
J gene: TRBJ2-3

CDR3 DNA: TGTGCCAGCAGCGTAGCTCCGGGGAGCTCCTACGAGCAGTACTTC
CDR3 protein: CASSVAPGSSYEQYF
clone size: .
D gene: .
V gene: TRBV9
J gene: TRBJ2-7

CDR3 DNA: TGTGCCAGCAGGGGGGAGACAGGCCCAAAGCAGTTCTTC
CDR3 protein: CASRGETGPKQFF
clone size: .
D gene: .
V gene: TRBV14
J gene: TRBJ2-1